The 27 T cell receptor beta chains below come from one sample, sequenced in a study of shared clonotypes between healthy human individuals. Assay: immunoSEQ multiplex PCR; the TCRdb copy retains only in-frame clones and omits some. The table lists about 2.3 million clones, 93% of them singletons. Sequencing was carried out using naive CD4+ T cells from PBMCs. Specified subset: CD45RA+ positively selected. The source of these receptors is a man in his late teens or twenties in good health. Some clones in this sample may be carry-over from other donors' samples.

This chain links TRBV27 with TRBJ2-5, with TRBD2 identical over 10 bases. This CDR3 comprises 15 residues. Trimming cost V 6 bases and J 3 bases; bases outside gene matches: 7. Germline V lookup: CDR1 MNHEY, CDR2 SMNVEV (reference sequence). Here the CDR3 DNA reads TGTGCCAGCAGCCTTGGACTAGCGGAGGAAGAGACCCAGTACTTC. This sequence encodes CASSLGLAEEETQYF.

This clone was seen a handful of times. Written as DNA, the CDR3 is TGTGCTAACCCAAGGGCTGAAGCTTTCTTT. The encoded protein is CANPRAEAFF. The J gene is TRBJ1-1, the V gene TRBV9, with D uncertain. Germline lookup yields CDR1 SGDLS and CDR2 YYNGEE. This CDR3 region has 10 residues.

This chain uses TRBV28 with TRBJ2-1; TRBD2 matches at 9 bases. Unmatched junction bases numbered 11, after V lost 3 bases and J lost 8 bases. The CDR3 is 16 amino acids. Germline-derived CDR1 and CDR2 are MDHEN and SYDVKM. The CDR3 here is CASSFRASGKWYEQFF. The CDR3 region has the DNA TGTGCCAGCAGTTTTCGGGCTAGCGGGAAGTGGTATGAGCAGTTCTTC.

V gene TRBV4-3 combines with J gene TRBJ2-4, with D hard to call. V lost 0 bases and J 2 bases, leaving 8 bases between the germline ends. Germline V gene data show CDR1 as LGHNA and CDR2 as YSLEER. This CDR3 is built from 15 residues. The CDR3 region has the DNA TGCGCCAGCAGCCAAGAGGTCCGTTCCAAAAACATTCAGTACTTC. This sequence encodes CASSQEVRSKNIQYF.

The rearrangement uses TRBV5-1 and TRBJ1-1; D uncertain. The CDR3 extends over 13 amino acids. Trimming took 2 bases from V and 1 from J, leaving 6 bases between them. Germline loops: CDR1 SGHRS, CDR2 YFSETQ. For the CDR3, the DNA is TGCGCCAGCAGCTTCAAGGCGAACACTGAAGCTTTCTTT. It codes for CASSFKANTEAFF.

The chain joins TRBV7-2 to TRBJ2-1, with D possibly TRBD1 on 6 matching bases. The CDR3 runs 15 residues. Germline V gives CDR1 SGHTA, CDR2 FQGNSA. Trimming left V 0 bases short and J 8 bases short, with 14 bases between. CDR3 in DNA: TGTGCCAGCAGCTTAGCGGGGTATCCAGGGGATGAGCAGTTCTTC. Translating gives CASSLAGYPGDEQFF.

As to this clone: Other nucleotide sequences in the sample specify the same CDR3. The chain couples TRBV6-1 to TRBJ1-5; D is ambiguous. Germline CDR1 and CDR2: MNHNS and SASEGT. V was clipped by 6 bases and J by 1 base, with 10 bases between them. This CDR3 has 14 residues. DNA of the CDR3: TGTGCCAGCAGGGAGACGGTCAGCAATCAGCCCCAGCATTTT. Translation: CASRETVSNQPQHF.

The gene calls are TRBV29-1 and TRBJ2-5, with D maybe TRBD2 (5 bases). CDR1 and CDR2 (germline): SQVTM, ANQGSEA. Trimming left V 4 bases short and J 4 bases short, with 10 bases between. CDR3 size: 12 residues. CDR3 nucleotide sequence: TGCAGCGTTGTTCTAGCTTCAGAGACCCAGTACTTC. This codes for CSVVLASETQYF.

CDR3 protein: CASSQEDRGSYEQYF. For the CDR3, the DNA is TGTGCCAGCAGCCAAGAAGACAGGGGTTCCTACGAGCAGTACTTC. This sequence joins TRBV14 and TRBJ2-7, with TRBD1 matching over 8 bases. The CDR3 spans 15 residues. Germline V gene data show CDR1 as SGHDN and CDR2 as FVKESK. J gave up 1 base and V 0 bases, and 2 bases lay outside the gene matches.

The chain is built from TRBV7-2 and TRBJ2-2; maybe TRBD2 (6 bases). Germline V gene lookup returns CDR1 SGHTA and CDR2 FQGNSA. Trimming pared 5 bases from V and 1 base from J, leaving 14 bases between. The CDR3 extends over 16 amino acids. This chain's CDR3 is CASSPGLIGNTGELFF. The CDR3 DNA sequence: TGTGCCAGCAGCCCAGGACTAATAGGGAACACCGGGGAGCTGTTTTTT.

The V and J genes are TRBV6-5 and TRBJ1-5; D is undetermined. The CDR3 is 15 residues long. Trimming removed 5 bases from V and 3 bases from J, with 14 bases in between. CDR1 and CDR2 from the germline V gene are MNHEY and SVGAGI. CDR3 nucleotide sequence: TGTGCCAGCAGTCCGCGAGGAGGGTTCAATCAGCCCCAGCATTTT. Translated, it gives CASSPRGGFNQPQHF.

Remarks on this clone: At the DNA level, this CDR3 is encoded by other sequences in the same sample as well. This rearrangement joins TRBV9 to TRBJ2-3, with 10 nucleotides matching TRBD1. The V gene's germline CDR1 is SGDLS and CDR2 YYNGEE. The CDR3 extends over 16 amino acids. The J segment lost 0 bases and the V segment lost 3 bases, leaving 4 bases of the junction unmatched. CDR3 region: CASSARQGASTDTQYF. The CDR3 coding sequence is TGTGCCAGCAGCGCGCGACAGGGGGCTAGCACAGATACGCAGTATTTT.

V gene TRBV4-3 combines with J gene TRBJ2-1; no definite D call. V was cut by 4 bases and J by 7 bases, with 11 bases left in between. CDR1 and CDR2 from the germline V gene are LGHNA and YSLEER. CDR3 length: 13 amino acids. CDR3 residues: CASSPSPRNEQFF. The CDR3 bases are TGCGCCAGCAGCCCTAGTCCAAGGAATGAGCAGTTCTTC.

The J gene is TRBJ1-5, the V gene TRBV19; unclear D gene. This CDR3 comprises 14 residues. Germline V gene data show CDR1 as LNHDA and CDR2 as SQIVND (reference sequence). Deletions cut 7 bases from V and 9 bases from J, with 19 bases between. The CDR3 DNA sequence: TGTGCCAGTACAGAGGCCCGGCCTTTCTGGCCCCAGCATTTT. This gives the protein CASTEARPFWPQHF.

This sequence joins TRBV2 and TRBJ1-1; TRBD1 might be the D (5 bases). The CDR3 is made up of 17 amino acids. Trimming pared 3 bases from V and 1 base from J, leaving 18 bases between. Germline V gene lookup returns CDR1 SNHLY and CDR2 FYNNEI. The CDR3: CASSDSKGYRKNTEAFF. As DNA, the CDR3 is TGTGCCAGCAGTGACTCTAAGGGGTACAGAAAGAACACTGAAGCTTTCTTT.

The chain combines TRBV4-3 with TRBJ2-7; no clear D gene. With 4 bases removed from V and 3 bases from J, the gap between germline ends came to 13 bases. Germline lookup yields CDR1 LGHNA and CDR2 YSLEER. This CDR3 comprises 14 residues. The CDR3 bases are TGCGCCAGCAGCCCCCGGGTCGGTCGCTACGAGCAGTACTTC. It translates to CASSPRVGRYEQYF.

V gene TRBV28 combines with J gene TRBJ1-5, with D possibly matching TRBD1 (5 bases). The CDR3 runs to 15 residues. Trimming left V 6 bases short and J 2 bases short, with 14 bases between. The germline V gene encodes CDR1 MDHEN and CDR2 SYDVKM. The CDR3 protein is CASSQGGVGNQPQHF. CDR3 DNA: TGTGCCAGCAGCCAGGGAGGAGTTGGCAATCAGCCCCAGCATTTT.

This rearrangement joins TRBV7-2 to TRBJ2-7; D is undetermined. Trimming removed 1 base at V and 7 bases at J, with 11 bases between. In germline, CDR1 is SGHTA, CDR2 FQGNSA. The CDR3 is 13 residues long. CDR3 protein: CASSLEARREQYF. In DNA form, the CDR3 reads TGTGCCAGCAGCTTAGAAGCTCGCCGTGAGCAGTACTTC.

The count of this clone is one. V and J are TRBV9 and TRBJ1-2; a possible D gene is TRBD1 (5 bases). The CDR3 runs 17 residues. V lost 3 bases to trimming and J lost 5 bases, with 23 bases between them. Germline V CDR1 and CDR2: SGDLS, YYNGEE. CDR3 sequence (DNA): TGTGCCAGCAGCGCGGGATCCCGTGTGGGGAGGGGTTATGGCTACACCTTC. Its protein product is CASSAGSRVGRGYGYTF. Filled out from reference TRBV9 and TRBJ1-2, the complete variable domain reads DSGVTQTPKHLITATGQRVTLRCSPRSGDLSVYWYQQSLDQGLQFLIQYYNGEERAKGNILERFSAQQFPDLHSELNLSSLELGDSALYFCASSAGSRVGRGYGYTFGSGTRLTVV.

This rearrangement joins TRBV10-2 to TRBJ2-1; 8 bases align to TRBD1. The ends lost 9 bases at V and 2 bases at J; junction bases unmatched: 3. Per the germline V gene, CDR1 is WSHSY and CDR2 is SAAADI. This CDR3 spans 13 amino acids. This CDR3 is CASRQGTYNEQFF. CDR3 nucleotides: TGCGCCAGTCGACAGGGGACCTACAATGAGCAGTTCTTC.

A note on this clone: This sample also contains other DNA sequences that code for the same CDR3. The rearrangement links TRBV28 to TRBJ1-2; D remains ambiguous. The CDR3 has 11 residues. Germline CDR1 reads MDHEN; CDR2 reads SYDVKM. V lost 5 bases and J 3 bases, leaving 4 bases between the germline ends. DNA of the CDR3: TGTGCCAGCAGTAGGGACTATGGCTACACCTTC. This sequence encodes CASSRDYGYTF.

CDR3 sequence (DNA): TGTGCCAGCAGCCCCCGACACAACGACTACGAGCAGTACTTC. Translating gives CASSPRHNDYEQYF. The gene calls are TRBV9 and TRBJ2-7; D not certain. CDR1 and CDR2 (germline): SGDLS, YYNGEE. Trimming cost V 4 bases and J 3 bases, with 14 bases left between them. This CDR3 has 14 residues.

Comments on this clone: The same CDR3 can be traced to other DNA sequences in this sample. The chain has TRBV19 and TRBJ1-1; TRBD1 matches 7 bases. V lost 5 bases and J lost 4; bases outside the gene matches: 4. The CDR3 has 13 amino acids. Germline V gene lookup returns CDR1 LNHDA and CDR2 SQIVND (reference sequence). As DNA, the CDR3 is TGTGCCAGTAGTCGACAGGGAAGCACTGAAGCTTTCTTT. It encodes CASSRQGSTEAFF.

The chain uses TRBV18 and TRBJ2-7, with D unclear. The ends were cut back, 3 bases at V and 2 bases at J, with 14 bases in the middle. CDR1 and CDR2 (germline): KGHSH, LQKENI. The CDR3 spans 15 residues. The CDR3 DNA follows: TGTGCCAGCTCACCCGAACAGCTCAGAACCTACGAGCAGTACTTC. This sequence encodes CASSPEQLRTYEQYF.

The rearrangement joins TRBV7-2 to TRBJ2-7; D assignment may be TRBD1 or TRBD2 (5 bases each). The CDR3 has 18 amino acids. Trimming took off 2 bases at V and 2 bases at J, with 22 bases between the two ends. Germline CDR1 is SGHTA and CDR2 is FQGNSA. CDR3 region: CASSLSPTVRGSPYEQYF. CDR3 nucleotides: TGTGCCAGCAGCTTATCTCCCACAGTGAGGGGAAGCCCCTACGAGCAGTACTTC.

Here the CDR3 reads CASRPWSTSSYNEQFF. In nucleotides, the CDR3 is TGTGCCAGCAGACCCTGGAGTACGAGCTCCTACAATGAGCAGTTCTTC. The chain employs TRBV27 and TRBJ2-1; D uncertain. V lost 6 bases and J lost 0, with 15 bases in between. CDR3 length: 16 amino acids. Germline loops: CDR1 MNHEY, CDR2 SMNVEV (reference sequence).

The rearrangement links TRBV10-1 to TRBJ2-5; TRBD1 aligns across 7 bases. CDR1 is WNHNN, CDR2 SYGVQD, per germline (reference sequence). The CDR3 is 16 residues long. The V segment lost 6 bases and the J segment 2 bases; nucleotides outside the gene matches: 12. This chain's CDR3 is CASSEGLSRGQETQYF. DNA of the CDR3: TGCGCCAGCAGCGAGGGTCTTAGCAGGGGGCAAGAGACCCAGTACTTC.